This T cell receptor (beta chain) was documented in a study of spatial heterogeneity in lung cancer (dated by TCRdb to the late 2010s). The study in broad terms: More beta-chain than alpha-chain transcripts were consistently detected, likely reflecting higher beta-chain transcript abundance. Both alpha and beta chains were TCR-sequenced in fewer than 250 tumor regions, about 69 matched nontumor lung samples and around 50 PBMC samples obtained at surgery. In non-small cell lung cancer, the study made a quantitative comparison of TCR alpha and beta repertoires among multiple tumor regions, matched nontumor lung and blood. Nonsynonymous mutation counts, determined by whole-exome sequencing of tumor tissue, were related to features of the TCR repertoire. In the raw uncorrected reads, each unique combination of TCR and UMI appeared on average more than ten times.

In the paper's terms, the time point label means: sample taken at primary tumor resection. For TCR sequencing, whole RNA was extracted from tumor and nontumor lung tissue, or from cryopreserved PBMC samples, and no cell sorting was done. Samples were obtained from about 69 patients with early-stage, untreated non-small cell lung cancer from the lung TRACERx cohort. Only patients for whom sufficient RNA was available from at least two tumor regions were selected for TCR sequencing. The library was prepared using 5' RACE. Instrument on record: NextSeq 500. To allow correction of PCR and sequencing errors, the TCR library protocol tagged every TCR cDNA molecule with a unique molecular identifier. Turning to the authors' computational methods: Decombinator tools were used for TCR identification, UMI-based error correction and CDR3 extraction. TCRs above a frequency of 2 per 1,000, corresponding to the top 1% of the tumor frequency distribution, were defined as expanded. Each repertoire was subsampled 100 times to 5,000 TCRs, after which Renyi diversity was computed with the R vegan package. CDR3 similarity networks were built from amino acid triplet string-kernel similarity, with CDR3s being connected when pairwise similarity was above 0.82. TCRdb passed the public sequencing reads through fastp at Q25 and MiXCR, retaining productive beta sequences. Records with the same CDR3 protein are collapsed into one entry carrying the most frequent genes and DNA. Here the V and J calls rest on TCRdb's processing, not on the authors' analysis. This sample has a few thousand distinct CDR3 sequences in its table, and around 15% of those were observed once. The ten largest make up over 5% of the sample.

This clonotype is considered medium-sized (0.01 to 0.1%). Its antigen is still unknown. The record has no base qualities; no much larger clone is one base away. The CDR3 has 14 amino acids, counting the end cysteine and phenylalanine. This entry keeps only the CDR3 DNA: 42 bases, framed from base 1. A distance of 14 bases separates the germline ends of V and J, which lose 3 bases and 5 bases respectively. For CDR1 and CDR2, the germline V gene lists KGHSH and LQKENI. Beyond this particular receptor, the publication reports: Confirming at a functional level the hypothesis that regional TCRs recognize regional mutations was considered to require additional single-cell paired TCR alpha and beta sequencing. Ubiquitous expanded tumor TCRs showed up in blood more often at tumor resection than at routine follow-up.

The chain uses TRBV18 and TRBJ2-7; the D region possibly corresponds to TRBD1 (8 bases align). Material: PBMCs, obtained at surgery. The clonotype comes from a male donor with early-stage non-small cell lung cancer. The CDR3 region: CASSPYRGGDEQYF. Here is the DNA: TGTGCCAGCTCACCGTACAGGGGGGGCGACGAGCAGTACTTC. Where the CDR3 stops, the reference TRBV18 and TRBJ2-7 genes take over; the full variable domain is NAGVMQNPRHLVRRRGQEARLRCSPMKGHSHVYWYRQLPEEGLKFMVYLQKENIIDESGMPKERFSAEFPKEGPSILRIQQVVRGDSAAYFCASSPYRGGDEQYFGPGTRLTVT.